What follows are 7 T cell receptor beta chains derived from one specimen sequenced in a study of blood T cell repertoires in COVID-19. Only in-frame clones appear in the TCRdb table, and some are missing; sequencing was by immunoSEQ multiplex PCR. The sample records roughly 520,000 clones, roughly 90% being singletons. The sample taken for sequencing was PBMCs or T cells enriched from blood (not recorded which). Receptors were obtained from a woman aged 40 to 50 who had recovered from COVID-19.

The V gene is TRBV5-1, the J gene TRBJ1-6; a possible D gene is TRBD1 (6 bases). Germline V gene lookup returns CDR1 SGHRS and CDR2 YFSETQ. The CDR3 covers 17 residues. Trimming shortened V by 2 bases and J by 7 bases, and 19 bases separated the two germline ends. CDR3 region: CASSLSQRTVPNSPLHF. DNA of the CDR3: TGCGCCAGCAGCTTATCTCAAAGGACAGTCCCAAATTCACCCCTCCACTTT. The whole variable domain, filled in from reference TRBV5-1 and TRBJ1-6, reads KAGVTQTPRYLIKTRGQQVTLSCSPISGHRSVSWYQQTPGQGLQFLFEYFSETQRNKGNFPGRFSGRQFSNSRSEMNVSTLELGDSALYLCASSLSQRTVPNSPLHFGNGTRLTVT.

The rearrangement uses TRBV6-4 and TRBJ2-5; D unresolved. Per the germline V gene, CDR1 is MRHNA and CDR2 is SNTAGT. The CDR3 spans 13 residues. V lost 3 bases and J 5 bases, leaving 10 bases between the germline ends. CDR3 protein: CASSDYSGETQYF. The DNA for the CDR3 is TGTGCCAGCAGTGATTACAGTGGGGAGACCCAGTACTTC.

This chain uses TRBV19 with TRBJ2-1, with unresolved D. V was cut by 3 bases and J by 0 bases, with 9 bases left in between. CDR1 LNHDA and CDR2 SQIVND come from the germline V gene (reference sequence). The CDR3 extends over 15 amino acids. Written as DNA, the CDR3 is TGTGCCAGTAGTATCCGGTCGAGCTCCTACAATGAGCAGTTCTTC. Protein: CASSIRSSSYNEQFF.

The chain carries TRBV4-1 and TRBJ2-1, with 8 bases aligning to TRBD1. Trimming took 4 bases from V and 8 from J; bases not matched to a gene: 7. This CDR3 has 14 amino acids. Germline lookup yields CDR1 MGHRA and CDR2 YSYEKL. The CDR3 spells CASSPQAGGDEQFF. The CDR3 DNA reads as TGCGCCAGCAGCCCGCAAGCAGGGGGCGATGAGCAGTTCTTC.

The chain carries TRBV7-2 and TRBJ1-2; no clear D gene. Germline V lookup: CDR1 SGHTA, CDR2 FQGNSA. The CDR3 contains 13 residues. Deletions cut 7 bases from V and 4 bases from J, with 13 bases between. The CDR3 DNA is TGTGCCAGCACCCCCGGCGGGCCCTATGGCTACACCTTC. Translated, it gives CASTPGGPYGYTF. The full variable domain, rest sourced from reference TRBV7-2 and TRBJ1-2, is GAGVSQSPSNKVTEKGKDVELRCDPISGHTALYWYRQSLGQGLEFLIYFQGNSAPDKSGLPSDRFSAERTGGSVSTLTIQRTQQEDSAVYLCASTPGGPYGYTFGSGTRLTVV.

The chain joins TRBV27 to TRBJ1-4, with unresolved D. Germline CDR1 is MNHEY and CDR2 is SMNVEV (reference sequence). The germline V and J ends were trimmed by 6 bases and 4 bases, with 9 bases remaining between them. CDR3 length: 13 residues. CDR3: CASSGLFNEKLFF. The CDR3 DNA follows: TGTGCCAGCAGCGGACTGTTTAATGAAAAACTGTTTTTT.

CDR3 in amino acids: CASSESRGQTAIYEQYF. Here the CDR3 DNA reads TGCGCCAGCAGTGAGAGCAGGGGGCAGACCGCTATCTACGAGCAGTACTTC. The V gene is TRBV10-1, the J gene TRBJ2-7; TRBD1 matches 8 bases. With 2 bases clipped from V and 3 bases from J, the junction kept 12 bases outside the gene matches. Germline values: CDR1 WNHNN, CDR2 SYGVQD (reference sequence). CDR3 length: 17 amino acids.